This T cell receptor beta chain is drawn from a study of molecular identifiers for immune sequencing clone quantification. Study-level information: Replicate RNA from roughly 21,000 or 96,000 naive CD8 T cells formed five aliquots; four were sequenced. General study points: Identical TCR molecules can share a barcode, and this sharing could underestimate highly expanded clone sizes. Clones carrying above 20 RNA copies accounted for over 99% of effector molecules, under 1% in naive cells.

As to this clonotype: Its antigen remains unknown. A read error may explain this, as a much larger clone is one base away.

TCRdb redid the calling of the PCR reads with MiXCR, one entry per CDR3 protein. The sample yields 550,000 to 750,000 distinct CDR3 sequences, approximately 20% seen once. The TCR was taken from a human donor in good health. Some libraries in this study had Jurkat cell RNA spiked in. The sample was naive CD8+ T cells from blood, with Jurkat cell RNA spiked in. Subset here: FACS-sorted CD8+CD4-CCR7+CD45RA+ naive T cells.

The CDR3 nucleotides are TGTGCCAGCAGCCGAACCGGGACTAGCGGATTCCTGAACACCGGGGAGCTGTTTTTT. Amino acid sequence: CASSRTGTSGFLNTGELFF. The chain recombines TRBV7-9 with TRBJ2-2, with 11 bases fitting TRBD2. Germline loops: CDR1 SEHNR, CDR2 FQNEAQ (reference sequence). This CDR3 has 19 residues. The junction had 12 bases not matched to a gene; V was cut back by 5 bases and J by 1 base.